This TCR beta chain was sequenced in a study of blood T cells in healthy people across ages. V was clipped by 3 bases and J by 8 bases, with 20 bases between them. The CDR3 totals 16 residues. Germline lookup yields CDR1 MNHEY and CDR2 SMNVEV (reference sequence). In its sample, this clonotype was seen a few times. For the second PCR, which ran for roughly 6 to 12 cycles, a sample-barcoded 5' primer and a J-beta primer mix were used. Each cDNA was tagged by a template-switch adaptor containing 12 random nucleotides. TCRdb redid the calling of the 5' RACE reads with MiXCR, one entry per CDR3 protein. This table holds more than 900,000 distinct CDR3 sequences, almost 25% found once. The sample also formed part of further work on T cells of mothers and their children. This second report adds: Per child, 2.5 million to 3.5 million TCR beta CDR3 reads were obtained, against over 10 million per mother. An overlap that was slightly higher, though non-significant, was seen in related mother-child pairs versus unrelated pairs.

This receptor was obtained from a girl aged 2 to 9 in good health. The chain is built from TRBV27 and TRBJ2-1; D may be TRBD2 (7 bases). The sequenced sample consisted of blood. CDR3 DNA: TGTGCCAGCAGTTTTGGGGGGGGGCCATTAGACGATGAGCAGTTCTTC. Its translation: CASSFGGGPLDDEQFF.